This entry describes one T cell receptor (beta chain). What it recognizes is unknown. The record originates from a study of T cell repertoires in cytomegalovirus infection. Study at large: Public TCR beta signatures indicated both CMV infection and matching HLA type. Study-wide points: Adding up the frequency of public TCR beta families identified people who carried CMV plus the relevant HLA. The response measured ex vivo was dominated by TCR beta clonotypes (HLA-C-restricted and CMV-specific).

Each CDR3 protein gets one entry after TCRdb re-called the reads with MiXCR. The sample yields some 920,000 distinct CDR3 sequences, about a third seen once. Germline loops: CDR1 MNHEY, CDR2 SVGAGI. J was trimmed by 2 bases and V by 5 bases; bases with no gene match: 6. The CDR3 totals 15 residues. This chain uses TRBV6-5 with TRBJ2-1; 7 bases agree with TRBD2. The material was cultured CD8+ T cells from PBMCs, obtained from culture after CMV antigen stimulation. The source of this sequence is a human donor in good health (CMV status not recorded). Some clones in this sample may be carry-over from other donors' samples. The CDR3 bases are TGTGCCAGCAGTAGGGGAGGGCCTACCTACAATGAGCAGTTCTTC. Its translation: CASSRGGPTYNEQFF.